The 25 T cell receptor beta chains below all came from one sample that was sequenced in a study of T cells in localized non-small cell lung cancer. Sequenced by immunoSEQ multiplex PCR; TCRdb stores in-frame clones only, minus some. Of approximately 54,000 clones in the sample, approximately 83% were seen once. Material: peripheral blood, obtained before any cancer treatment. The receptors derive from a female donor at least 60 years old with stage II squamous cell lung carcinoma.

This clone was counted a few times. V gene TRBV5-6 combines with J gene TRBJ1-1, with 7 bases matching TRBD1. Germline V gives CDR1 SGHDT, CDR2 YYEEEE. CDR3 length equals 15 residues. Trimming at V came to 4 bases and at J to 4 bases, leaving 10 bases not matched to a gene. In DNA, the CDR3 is TGTGCCAGCAGCCTATTAACAGGGGCGGTCACTGAAGCTTTCTTT. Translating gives CASSLLTGAVTEAFF.

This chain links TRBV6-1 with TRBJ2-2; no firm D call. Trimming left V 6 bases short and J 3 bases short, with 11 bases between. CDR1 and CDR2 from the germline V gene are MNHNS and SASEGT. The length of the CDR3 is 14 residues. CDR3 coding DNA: TGTGCCAGCAGCCCAGAGGCATACACCGGGGAGCTGTTTTTT. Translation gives CASSPEAYTGELFF.

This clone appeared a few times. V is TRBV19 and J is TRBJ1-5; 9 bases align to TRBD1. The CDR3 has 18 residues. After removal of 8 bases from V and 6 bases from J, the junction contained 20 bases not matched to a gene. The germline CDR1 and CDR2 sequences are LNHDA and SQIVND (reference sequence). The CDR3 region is CASRSIQAGDRVGQPQHF. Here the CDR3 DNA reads TGTGCCAGTCGAAGTATACAGGCCGGGGACAGGGTCGGTCAGCCCCAGCATTTT. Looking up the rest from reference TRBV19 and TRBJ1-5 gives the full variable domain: DGGITQSPKYLFRKEGQNVTLSCEQNLNHDAMYWYRQDPGQGLRLIYYSQIVNDFQKGDIAEGYSVSREKKESFPLTVTSAQKNPTAFYLCASRSIQAGDRVGQPQHFGDGTRLSIL.

The CDR3 loop is CASSLGTGRETQYF. CDR3 in DNA: TGTGCCAGCAGCTTGGGGACGGGGAGGGAGACCCAGTACTTC. J is TRBJ2-5 and V is TRBV7-9, with D possibly being TRBD2 (6 bases). Trimming took off 3 bases at V and 5 bases at J, with 13 bases between the two ends. The V gene's germline CDR1 is SEHNR and CDR2 FQNEAQ (reference sequence). This CDR3 has 14 amino acids.

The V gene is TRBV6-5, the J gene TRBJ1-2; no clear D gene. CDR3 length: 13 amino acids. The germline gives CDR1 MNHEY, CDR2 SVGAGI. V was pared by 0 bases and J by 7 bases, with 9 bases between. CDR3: CASSYSAQSGYTF. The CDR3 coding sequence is TGTGCCAGCAGTTACTCTGCCCAATCTGGCTACACCTTC.

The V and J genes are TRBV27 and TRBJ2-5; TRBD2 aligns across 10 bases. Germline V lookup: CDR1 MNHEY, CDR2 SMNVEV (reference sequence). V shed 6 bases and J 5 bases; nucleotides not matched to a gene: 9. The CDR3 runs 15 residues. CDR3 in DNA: TGTGCCAGCAGCCCCGAGCGGGGGGGCGGGGAGACCCAGTACTTC. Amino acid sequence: CASSPERGGGETQYF.

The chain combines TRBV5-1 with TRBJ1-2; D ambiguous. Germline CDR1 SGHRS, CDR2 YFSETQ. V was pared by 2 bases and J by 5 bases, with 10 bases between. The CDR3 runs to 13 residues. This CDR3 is CASSFAEVYGYTF. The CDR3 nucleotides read TGCGCCAGCAGCTTCGCGGAAGTGTATGGCTACACCTTC. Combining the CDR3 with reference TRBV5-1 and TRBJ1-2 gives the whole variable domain KAGVTQTPRYLIKTRGQQVTLSCSPISGHRSVSWYQQTPGQGLQFLFEYFSETQRNKGNFPGRFSGRQFSNSRSEMNVSTLELGDSALYLCASSFAEVYGYTFGSGTRLTVV.

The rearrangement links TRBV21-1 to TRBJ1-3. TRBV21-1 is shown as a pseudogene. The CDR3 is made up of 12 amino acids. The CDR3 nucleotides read TGTGCCAGCAGCGCGCGGGGGAACACCATATATTTT. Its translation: CASSARGNTIYF.

The chain's CDR3 is CASGFQGAGGYTF. As DNA, the CDR3 is TGTGCCAGCGGTTTCCAGGGGGCGGGTGGCTACACCTTC. The V gene is TRBV6-6, the J gene TRBJ1-2, with 8 bases identical to TRBD1. V shed 8 bases and J 7 bases; nucleotides not matched to a gene: 9. From germline, CDR1 is MNHNY and CDR2 SVGAGI (reference sequence). The CDR3 consists of 13 residues.

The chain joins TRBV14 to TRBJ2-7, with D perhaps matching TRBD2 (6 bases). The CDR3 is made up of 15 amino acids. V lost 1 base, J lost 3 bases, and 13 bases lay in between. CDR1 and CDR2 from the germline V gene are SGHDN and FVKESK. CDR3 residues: CASSQAVAGYYEQYF. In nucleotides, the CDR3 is TGTGCCAGCAGCCAAGCAGTTGCGGGATACTACGAGCAGTACTTC.

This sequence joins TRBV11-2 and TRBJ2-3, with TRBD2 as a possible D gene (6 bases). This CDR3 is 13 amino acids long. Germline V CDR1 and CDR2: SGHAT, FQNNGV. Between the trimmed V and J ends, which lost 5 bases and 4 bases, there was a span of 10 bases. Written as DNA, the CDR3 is TGTGCCAGCAGCGCTTGGGACTCAGATACGCAGTATTTT. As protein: CASSAWDSDTQYF.

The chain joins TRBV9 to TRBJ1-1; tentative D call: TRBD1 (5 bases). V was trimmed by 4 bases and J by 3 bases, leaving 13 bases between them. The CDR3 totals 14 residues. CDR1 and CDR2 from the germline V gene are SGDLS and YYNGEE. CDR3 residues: CASSPTRGDTEAFF. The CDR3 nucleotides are TGTGCCAGCAGCCCCACCCGAGGGGACACTGAAGCTTTCTTT.

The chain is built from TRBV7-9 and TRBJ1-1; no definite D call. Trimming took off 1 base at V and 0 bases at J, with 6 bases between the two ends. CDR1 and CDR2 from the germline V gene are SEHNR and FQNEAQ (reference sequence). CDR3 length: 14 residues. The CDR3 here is CASSLDLMNTEAFF. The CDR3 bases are TGTGCCAGCAGCTTAGACCTCATGAACACTGAAGCTTTCTTT.

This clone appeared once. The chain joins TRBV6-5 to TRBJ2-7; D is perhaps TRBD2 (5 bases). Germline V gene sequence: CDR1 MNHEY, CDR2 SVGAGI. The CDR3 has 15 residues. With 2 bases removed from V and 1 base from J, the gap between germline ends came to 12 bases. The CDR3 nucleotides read TGTGCCAGCAGTTACGGCCCATCGGGGTCCTACGAGCAGTACTTC. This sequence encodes CASSYGPSGSYEQYF.

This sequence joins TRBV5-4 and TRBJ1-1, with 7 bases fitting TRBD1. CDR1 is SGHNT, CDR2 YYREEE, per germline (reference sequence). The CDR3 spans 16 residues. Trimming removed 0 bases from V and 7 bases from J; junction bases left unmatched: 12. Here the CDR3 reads CASSLGIGRGQGEAFF. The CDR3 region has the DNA TGTGCCAGCAGCTTGGGCATTGGGAGGGGGCAGGGTGAAGCTTTCTTT.

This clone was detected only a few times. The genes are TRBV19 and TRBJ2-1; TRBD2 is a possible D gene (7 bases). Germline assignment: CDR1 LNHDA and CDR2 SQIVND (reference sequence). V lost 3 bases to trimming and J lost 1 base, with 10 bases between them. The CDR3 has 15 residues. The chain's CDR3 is CASSMGGLSYNEQFF. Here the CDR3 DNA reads TGTGCCAGTAGTATGGGGGGGCTTTCCTACAATGAGCAGTTCTTC. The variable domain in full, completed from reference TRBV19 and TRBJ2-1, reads DGGITQSPKYLFRKEGQNVTLSCEQNLNHDAMYWYRQDPGQGLRLIYYSQIVNDFQKGDIAEGYSVSREKKESFPLTVTSAQKNPTAFYLCASSMGGLSYNEQFFGPGTRLTVL.

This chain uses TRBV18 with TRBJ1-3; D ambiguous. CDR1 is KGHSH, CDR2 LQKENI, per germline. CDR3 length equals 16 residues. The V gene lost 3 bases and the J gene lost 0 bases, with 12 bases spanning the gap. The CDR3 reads CASSPFGELSGNTIYF. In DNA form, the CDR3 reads TGTGCCAGCTCACCTTTTGGCGAACTCTCTGGAAACACCATATATTTT.

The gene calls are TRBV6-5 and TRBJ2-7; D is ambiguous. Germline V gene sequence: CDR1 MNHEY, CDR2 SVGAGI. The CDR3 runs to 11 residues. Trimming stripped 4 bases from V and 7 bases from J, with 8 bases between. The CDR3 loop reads CASSFLAEQYF. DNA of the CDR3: TGTGCCAGCAGTTTTTTGGCGGAGCAGTACTTC.

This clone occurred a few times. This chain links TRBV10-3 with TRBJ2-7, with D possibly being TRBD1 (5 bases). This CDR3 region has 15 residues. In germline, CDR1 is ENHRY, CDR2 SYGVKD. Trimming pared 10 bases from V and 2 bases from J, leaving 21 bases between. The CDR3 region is CATLEGQGTTYEQYF. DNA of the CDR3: TGTGCCACCCTGGAAGGCCAGGGAACCACCTACGAGCAGTACTTC.

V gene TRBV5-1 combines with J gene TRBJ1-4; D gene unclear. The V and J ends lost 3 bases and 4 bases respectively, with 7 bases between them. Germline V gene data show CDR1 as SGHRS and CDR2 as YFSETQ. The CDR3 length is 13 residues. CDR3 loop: CASSWAHNEKLFF. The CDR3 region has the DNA TGCGCCAGCAGCTGGGCTCATAATGAAAAACTGTTTTTT. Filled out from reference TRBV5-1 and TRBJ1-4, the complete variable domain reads KAGVTQTPRYLIKTRGQQVTLSCSPISGHRSVSWYQQTPGQGLQFLFEYFSETQRNKGNFPGRFSGRQFSNSRSEMNVSTLELGDSALYLCASSWAHNEKLFFGSGTQLSVL.

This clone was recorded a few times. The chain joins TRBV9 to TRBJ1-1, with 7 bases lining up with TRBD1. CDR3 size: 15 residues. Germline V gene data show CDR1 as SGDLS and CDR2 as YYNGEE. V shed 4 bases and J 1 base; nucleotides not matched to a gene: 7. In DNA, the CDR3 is TGTGCCAGCAGCCTGGCAGGGGGAAGGAACACTGAAGCTTTCTTT. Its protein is CASSLAGGRNTEAFF.

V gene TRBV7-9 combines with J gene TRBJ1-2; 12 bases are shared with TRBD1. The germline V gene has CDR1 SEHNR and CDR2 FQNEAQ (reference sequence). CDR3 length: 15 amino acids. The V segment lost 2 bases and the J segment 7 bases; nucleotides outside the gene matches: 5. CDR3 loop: CASSLIGTGGIGYTF. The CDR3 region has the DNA TGTGCCAGCAGCTTAATAGGGACAGGGGGCATTGGCTACACCTTC.

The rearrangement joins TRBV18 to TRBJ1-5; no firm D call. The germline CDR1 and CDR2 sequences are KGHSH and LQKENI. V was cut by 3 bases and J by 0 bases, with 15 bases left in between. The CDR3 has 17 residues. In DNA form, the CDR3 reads TGTGCCAGCTCACCCGGTTTGGCGGGGAATAGCAATCAGCCCCAGCATTTT. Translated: CASSPGLAGNSNQPQHF.

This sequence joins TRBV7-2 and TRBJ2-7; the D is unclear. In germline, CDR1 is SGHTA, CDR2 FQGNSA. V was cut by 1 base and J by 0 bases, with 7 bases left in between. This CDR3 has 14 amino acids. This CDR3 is CASSLDGPSYEQYF. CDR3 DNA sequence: TGTGCCAGCAGCTTAGACGGACCCTCCTACGAGCAGTACTTC.

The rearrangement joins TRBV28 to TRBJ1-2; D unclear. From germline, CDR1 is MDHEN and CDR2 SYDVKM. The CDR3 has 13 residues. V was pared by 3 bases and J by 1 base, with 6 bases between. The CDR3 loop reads CASSFSRNYGYTF. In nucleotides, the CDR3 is TGTGCCAGCAGTTTTAGCCGTAACTATGGCTACACCTTC.